This TCR beta chain stems from a study of blood T cell repertoires in COVID-19. Study-level information: The United States, Italy and Spain were the sources of the acute and convalescent COVID-19 samples. Sources were T cells, B-cell-depleted T cells, or PBMCs; the material itself was cDNA or gDNA.

In the authors' methods: Counts of nucleated cells, estimated from reference gene primer amplification, were obtained. This table comes from immunoSEQ multiplex PCR, and its TCRdb copy is limited to in-frame clones, with some not included. Clonal size and the V and J genes are those of that table, whereas D and trimming came from the DNA. The table records around 110,000 clones, around 78% of them present only once. Germline V gene sequence: CDR1 SGDLS, CDR2 YYNGEE. V dropped 3 bases and J dropped 6; count of bases not matched to a gene: 20. This CDR3 has 18 amino acids. V and J are TRBV9 and TRBJ1-2; 7 nucleotides align to TRBD1. The sequence derives from a young man with acute or convalescent COVID-19. The sequenced material came from peripheral blood. The DNA of the CDR3 is TGTGCCAGCAGCGACCCAAGGCCGGGACAGATCCCCGTGGATGGCTACACCTTC. It codes for CASSDPRPGQIPVDGYTF.